This TCR beta chain was found in a study of T cell responses to AZD1222 COVID-19 vaccine. Regarding the study as a whole: Without day 14 samples, only post-peak T cell repertoires were studied. White British ancestry dominated among donors, who included more females, and clonal diversity was possibly underestimated. CD4 TCRs associated with vaccination spanned spike, dominating at 160-218 and 743-854.

Sequencing used immunoSEQ multiplex PCR; TCRdb keeps in-frame clones, though not all of them. The sample contains 110,000 to 150,000 clones, around 92% of which appear only once. The V gene's germline CDR1 is SGHVS and CDR2 FNYEAQ. Trimming took off 9 bases at V and 0 bases at J, with 18 bases between the two ends. CDR3 length: 15 amino acids. Points on this clone: Its antigen is unknown.

This TCR was recovered from an adult who had recovered from COVID-19. The chain recombines TRBV7-6 with TRBJ2-7; D possibly matches TRBD1 or TRBD2 (5 bases each). The material sequenced was peripheral blood, taken after recovery from COVID-19. The CDR3 is CARTTGTTSSYEQYF. CDR3 sequence (DNA): TGTGCCAGAACCACCGGGACGACAAGCTCCTACGAGCAGTACTTC. The full variable domain, in which reference TRBV7-6 and TRBJ2-7 provide the parts outside the CDR3, is GAGVSQSPRYKVTKRGQDVALRCDPISGHVSLYWYRQALGQGPEFLTYFNYEAQQDKSGLPNDRFSAERPEGSISTLTIQRTEQRDSAMYRCARTTGTTSSYEQYFGPGTRLTVT.